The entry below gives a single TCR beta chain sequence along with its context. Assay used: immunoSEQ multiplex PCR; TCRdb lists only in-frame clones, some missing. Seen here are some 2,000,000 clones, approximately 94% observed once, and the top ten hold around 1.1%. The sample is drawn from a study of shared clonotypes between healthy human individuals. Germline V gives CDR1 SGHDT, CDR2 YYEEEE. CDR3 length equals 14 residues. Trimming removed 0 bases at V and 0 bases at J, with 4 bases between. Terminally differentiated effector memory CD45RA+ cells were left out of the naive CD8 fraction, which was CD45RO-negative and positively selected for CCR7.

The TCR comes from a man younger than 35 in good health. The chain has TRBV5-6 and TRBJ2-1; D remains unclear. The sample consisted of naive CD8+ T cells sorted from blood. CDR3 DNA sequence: TGTGCCAGCAGCTTGGTGAGCTCCTACAATGAGCAGTTCTTC. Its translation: CASSLVSSYNEQFF.